These 14 T cell receptor beta chains came from one sample sequenced in a study of blood T cells in healthy people across ages (dated by TCRdb to between 2014 and 2017). Library prep was done by 5' RACE. Sequenced on an Illumina HiSeq 2500. A second PCR of about 6 to 11 cycles was performed with a sample-barcoded 5' primer and a J-beta primer mix. TCRdb handled the public reads itself, with Q25 trimming in fastp and clone calling in MiXCR, and kept productive beta chains. CDR3 protein duplicates are merged, each entry listing the most common genes and DNA. The sample profile shows about 1.5 million distinct CDR3 sequences; roughly 40% of them were found once. The top ten hold 7.9% of the sample. Sequenced input: blood. The receptors here all came from a woman under 30 in good health.

This clonotype was found many times. The J gene is TRBJ2-7, the V gene TRBV7-2; D assignment may be TRBD1 or TRBD2 (5 bases each). The V end was cut by 5 bases, the J end by 2 bases, with 13 bases between. In germline, CDR1 is SGHTA, CDR2 FQGNSA. The CDR3 is made up of 14 amino acids. CDR3 in amino acids: CASSHRDGTYEQYF. CDR3 DNA sequence: TGTGCCAGCAGCCACCGGGACGGAACCTACGAGCAGTACTTC.

The chain employs TRBV20-1 and TRBJ2-5, with 12 nucleotides matching TRBD1. Germline CDR1 and CDR2: DFQATT and SNEGSKA (reference sequence). The CDR3 loop spans 20 amino acids. Unmatched junction bases numbered 17, after V lost 0 bases and J lost 3 bases. CDR3 bases: TGCAGTGCTAGAGATGGGACAGGGGGCGCGTTCGGGATATCGGAAGAGACCCAGTACTTC. Amino acid sequence: CSARDGTGGAFGISEETQYF.

The gene calls are TRBV14 and TRBJ2-3; 8 bases are a match to TRBD2. V lost 0 bases and J lost 2; bases outside the gene matches: 4. The CDR3 is made up of 16 amino acids. CDR1 is SGHDN, CDR2 FVKESK, per germline. The CDR3 DNA follows: TGTGCCAGCAGCCAAGAAGCGGGAGAGCTCACAGATACGCAGTATTTT. It yields the protein CASSQEAGELTDTQYF.

The sample holds a few counts of this clonotype. This chain connects TRBV6-6 to TRBJ1-3; D call uncertain. Trimming took 5 bases from V and 4 from J, leaving 6 bases between them. CDR3 size: 12 residues. Germline lookup yields CDR1 MNHNY and CDR2 SVGAGI (reference sequence). The CDR3 bases are TGTGCCAGCAGTCCTGGGGGAAACACCATATATTTT. Encoded protein: CASSPGGNTIYF.

In this sample, this clonotype turned up a few times. V usage is TRBV12-3 or TRBV12-4 and J usage is TRBJ1-2; D gene uncertain. The CDR3 covers 15 residues. V was trimmed by 4 bases and J by 4 bases, leaving 16 bases between them. The DNA for the CDR3 is TGTGCCAGCAGTTCGGGAGGAGCGAGTTTCTATGGCTACACCTTC. As protein: CASSSGGASFYGYTF.

The chain recombines TRBV14 with TRBJ2-1, with TRBD2 identical over 11 bases. Germline V lookup: CDR1 SGHDN, CDR2 FVKESK. Trimming removed 6 bases from V and 10 bases from J; junction bases left unmatched: 8. The CDR3 is 14 residues long. The CDR3, as DNA: TGTGCCAGCAGTCTTAGCGGGAGGGCCGAAGAGCAGTTCTTC. Amino acid sequence: CASSLSGRAEEQFF.

The chain uses TRBV6-6 and TRBJ2-2; 10 bases match TRBD2. The CDR3 is 16 residues long. J gave up 1 base and V 5 bases, and 4 bases lay outside the gene matches. CDR1 MNHNY and CDR2 SVGAGI come from the germline V gene (reference sequence). The CDR3 coding sequence is TGTGCCAGCAGTAGACTAGCGGGCAAGAACACCGGGGAGCTGTTTTTT. This translates into CASSRLAGKNTGELFF.

The genes are TRBV20-1 and TRBJ2-3; 7 bases match TRBD2. From germline, CDR1 is DFQATT and CDR2 SNEGSKA (reference sequence). The V segment lost 3 bases and the J segment 0 bases; nucleotides outside the gene matches: 6. CDR3 size: 15 residues. The CDR3 reads CSASDRSGSTDTQYF. CDR3 sequence (DNA): TGCAGTGCTAGCGATCGTAGCGGGAGCACAGATACGCAGTATTTT.

This clonotype occurred a few times. The chain joins TRBV4-1 to TRBJ2-7; D possibly matches TRBD1 or TRBD2 (5 bases each). Germline CDR1 reads MGHRA; CDR2 reads YSYEKL. V dropped 4 bases and J dropped 6 bases, with 16 bases sitting between them. The CDR3 has 14 residues. The CDR3 sequence is CASSPSTGRAEQYF. In DNA, the CDR3 is TGCGCCAGCAGCCCCTCCACGGGACGGGCCGAGCAGTACTTC.

The rearrangement joins TRBV5-1 to TRBJ2-5, with D unresolved. The closer fit of TRBJ2-7 to the DNA end suggests the J call may be wrong. The CDR3 is 15 amino acids. Germline V CDR1 and CDR2: SGHRS, YFSETQ. DNA of the CDR3: TGCGCCAGCAGCCCACGGTCGGACCTTCCGGACGAGCAGTACTTC. Its protein is CASSPRSDLPDEQYF.

The table lists this clonotype with many counts. The V gene is TRBV28, the J gene TRBJ2-4; 12 bases map to TRBD1. The CDR3 contains 15 residues. V trimming: 7 bases; J trimming: 7 bases; junction bases outside the gene matches: 8. Germline V gene data show CDR1 as MDHEN and CDR2 as SYDVKM. The CDR3, as DNA: TGTGCCAGCAATCCGGGACAGGGGGCGCGGAACATTCAGTACTTC. It codes for CASNPGQGARNIQYF.

V is TRBV13 and J is TRBJ2-3, with D uncertain. CDR3 length equals 13 residues. Germline V lookup: CDR1 PRHDT, CDR2 FYEKMQ (reference sequence). The V end was cut by 5 bases, the J end by 6 bases, with 12 bases between. CDR3 sequence reads: CASSPRNVDTQYF. The CDR3 nucleotides are TGTGCCAGCAGCCCCCGTAATGTGGATACGCAGTATTTT.

The V call is TRBV5-1, the J call TRBJ1-2; no clear D. This CDR3 region has 14 residues. Trimming took off 3 bases at V and 8 bases at J, with 17 bases between the two ends. CDR1 SGHRS and CDR2 YFSETQ come from the germline V gene. The CDR3 loop is CASSSNGVPEGYTF. In nucleotides, the CDR3 is TGCGCCAGCAGCTCCAATGGTGTCCCCGAGGGCTACACCTTC. The full variable domain, completed using reference TRBV5-1 and TRBJ1-2, is KAGVTQTPRYLIKTRGQQVTLSCSPISGHRSVSWYQQTPGQGLQFLFEYFSETQRNKGNFPGRFSGRQFSNSRSEMNVSTLELGDSALYLCASSSNGVPEGYTFGSGTRLTVV.

The CDR3 spells CASSFPYRVPLHRWQYF. The CDR3 DNA reads as TGTGCCAGCAGTTTTCCGTACCGCGTCCCCTTACATCGCTGGCAGTACTTC. This chain joins TRBV6-9 and TRBJ2-7; D not certain. CDR3 size: 17 residues. Germline assignment: CDR1 MNHGY and CDR2 SVAAGI. V dropped 4 bases and J dropped 9 bases, with 28 bases sitting between them.